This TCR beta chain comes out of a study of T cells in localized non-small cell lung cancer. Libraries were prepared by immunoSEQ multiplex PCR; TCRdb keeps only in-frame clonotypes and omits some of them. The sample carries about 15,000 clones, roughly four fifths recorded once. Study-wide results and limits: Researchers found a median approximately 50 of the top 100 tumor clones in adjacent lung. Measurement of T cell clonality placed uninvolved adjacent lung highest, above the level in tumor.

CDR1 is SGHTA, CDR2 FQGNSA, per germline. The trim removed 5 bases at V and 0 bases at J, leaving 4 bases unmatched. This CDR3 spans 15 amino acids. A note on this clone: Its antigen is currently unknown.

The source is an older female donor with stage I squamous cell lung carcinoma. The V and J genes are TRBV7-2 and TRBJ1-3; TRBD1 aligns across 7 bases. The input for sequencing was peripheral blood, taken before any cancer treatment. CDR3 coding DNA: TGTGCCAGCAGCCAGGGACAGAGCTCTGGAAACACCATATATTTT. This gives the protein CASSQGQSSGNTIYF.